This T cell receptor beta chain was retrieved from a study of blood T cell repertoires in COVID-19. The method was immunoSEQ multiplex PCR; TCRdb's version includes in-frame clones alone and lacks a portion of them. The sample holds some 150,000 clones; around 91% are singletons and the top ten take approximately 3%. Germline-derived CDR1 and CDR2 are MNHEY and SVGAGI. The CDR3 has 13 amino acids. As for this clone: At one boundary the junction diverges from the germline segment, which might be a read error.

The clonotype comes from a woman aged 55 to 70 with active COVID-19. Specimen: peripheral blood. J is TRBJ2-1 and V is TRBV6-5; 9 bases fit TRBD1. CDR3 region: CASNTDRGRVAVF. The CDR3 nucleotides read TGTGCCAGCAACACGGACAGGGGTCGCGTTGCGGTCTTC.